These T cell receptor beta chains were read from a single sample in a study of blood T cell repertoires in COVID-19. The repertoire was sequenced with immunoSEQ multiplex PCR; TCRdb's copy has only in-frame clones and lacks some. Seen here are 150,000 to 200,000 clones, 70% to 90% observed once, and the top ten hold roughly 0.8%. The sequencing sample was made of PBMCs or T cells enriched from blood (not recorded which). The origin of the receptors is a woman aged 18-29 years who had recovered from COVID-19. CDR3s include the opening cysteine and the closing phenylalanine or tryptophan. Each record gives: V gene, clone size, J gene, D gene, CDR3 DNA, CDR3 protein. A D gene is named only where the DNA matches it firmly. A row's size may be missing; if present it is once, few, many or a size class.

TRBV4-1	.	TRBJ2-3	.	TGCGCCAGCAGCCTTACCCTCGGGAGCCCCTGGGAAGATACGCAGTATTTT	CASSLTLGSPWEDTQYF
TRBV6-5	.	TRBJ1-2	TRBD1	TGTGCCAGCAGCGTACAGGGGGCGGTCACTGGCTACACCTTC	CASSVQGAVTGYTF
TRBV29-1	.	TRBJ2-7	TRBD2	TGCAGCGCCCGGACTAGCGGGATGGACGAGCAGTACTTC	CSARTSGMDEQYF
TRBV5-4	.	TRBJ2-7	TRBD2	TGTGCCAGCAGCTGGACTAGCGGGAGCCACGAGCAGTACTTC	CASSWTSGSHEQYF
TRBV19	once	TRBJ2-7	.	TGTGCCAGTAGTTTTGCCCCTTCCGGCGAGCAGTACTTC	CASSFAPSGEQYF
TRBV7-9	.	TRBJ2-1	TRBD1	TGTGCCAGCAGCTTGACCGCCGGGACAGGGGAAGGCAATGAGCAGTTCTTC	CASSLTAGTGEGNEQFF
TRBV28	.	TRBJ1-5	TRBD1	TGTGCCAGCAGTTTAGGACAGGAGCATCAGCCCCAGCATTTT	CASSLGQEHQPQHF
TRBV4-2	.	TRBJ1-1	TRBD1	TGTGCCAGCAGCCAAAGCGGGACAGGGCTCTCTGAAGCTTTCTTT	CASSQSGTGLSEAFF
TRBV28	.	TRBJ1-3	.	TGTGCCAGCAGTATGCCGGGTTTTGGAAACACCATATATTTT	CASSMPGFGNTIYF
TRBV6-4	.	TRBJ2-1	TRBD2	TGTGCCAGCATTGGGTTTTTACTAGCGGGAAGAGGCAATGAGCAGTTCTTC	CASIGFLLAGRGNEQFF
TRBV30	few	TRBJ2-2	.	TGTGCCTGGAGTGTGGGGGGACTTGATACCGGGGAGCTGTTTTTT	CAWSVGGLDTGELFF
TRBV5-1	.	TRBJ2-4	.	TGCGCCAGCAGCTTGGCCGAGCACATTCAGTACTTC	CASSLAEHIQYF
TRBV7-9	.	TRBJ2-7	.	TGTGCCAGCAGCTTAGGGGCTAGGGGAGAGCAGTACTTC	CASSLGARGEQYF
TRBV20-1	once	TRBJ2-7	.	TGCAGTGCTAGTACGGCGGGCTACGAGCAGTACTTC	CSASTAGYEQYF
TRBV29-1	.	TRBJ2-7	.	TGCAGCGTTGGGGTCCCCCGGGGGGAGCAGTACTTC	CSVGVPRGEQYF
TRBV7-2	.	TRBJ1-6	.	TGTGCCAGCAGCTTACGACAGTATAATTCACCCCTCCACTTT	CASSLRQYNSPLHF
TRBV7-2	.	TRBJ2-7	.	TGTGCCAGCAGCCTGGCTGCAGGCGAGCAGTACTTC	CASSLAAGEQYF
TRBV24-1	.	TRBJ2-3	TRBD2	TGTGCCACCAGTGACCCCGATCTAGCGGGAGGAAGAGATACGCAGTATTTT	CATSDPDLAGGRDTQYF
TRBV28	.	TRBJ1-2	.	TGTGCCAGCAGTTTGGGAGGCAACAACTATGGCTACACCTTC	CASSLGGNNYGYTF
TRBV18	.	TRBJ2-7	.	TGTGCCAGCTCACTGACAGCCTCCTACGAGCAGTACTTC	CASSLTASYEQYF
TRBV28	.	TRBJ2-7	TRBD2	TGTGCCAGCACCCCCGCCCTGACTAGCGGGAGCTCCTACGAGCAGTACTTC	CASTPALTSGSSYEQYF
TRBV27	.	TRBJ2-3	TRBD1	TGTGCCAGCAGGGAAAGGGACAGCAATACGCAGTATTTT	CASRERDSNTQYF
TRBV5-1	.	TRBJ1-1	.	TGCGCCAGCAGTACAGGTTCGGGCACTGAAGCTTTCTTT	CASSTGSGTEAFF
TRBV13	.	TRBJ1-2	.	TGTGCCAGCAGCTTAGTCGGAGGGAGGTATGGCTACACCTTC	CASSLVGGRYGYTF
TRBV9	.	TRBJ1-6	.	TGTGCCAGCAGCGTAGGGCCCTCACCCCTCCACTTT	CASSVGPSPLHF
TRBV28	.	TRBJ2-6	TRBD1	TGTGCCAGCAGTCCCACCCTCCTCTGGACAGGGAACTCTGGGGCCAACGTCCTGACTTTC	CASSPTLLWTGNSGANVLTF
TRBV12-1	.	TRBJ2-3	.	TGTGCCAGCCCCGGGCGGGATAGCGGAACTAGCACAGATACGCAGTATTTT	CASPGRDSGTSTDTQYF
TRBV28	.	TRBJ1-1	TRBD1	TGTGCCAGCCACGCAACAGGGGAGTTTTCTGAAGCTTTCTTT	CASHATGEFSEAFF
TRBV7-9	few	TRBJ1-2	.	TGTGCCAGCAGCCCTCCGAGGTCCCACCTTGACTATGGCTACACCTTC	CASSPPRSHLDYGYTF
TRBV9	.	TRBJ2-3	.	TGTGCCAGCAGCGGGGCTGGTAACCCGGATACGCAGTATTTT	CASSGAGNPDTQYF
TRBV9	.	TRBJ1-3	.	TGTGCCAGCAGCTATACCGGGACACACTCTGGAAACACCATATATTTT	CASSYTGTHSGNTIYF
TRBV9	.	TRBJ2-2	TRBD2	TGTGCCAGCAGCCCCAGGCTAGCGGCCACCGGGGAGCTGTTTTTT	CASSPRLAATGELFF
TRBV9	few	TRBJ2-3	TRBD1	TGTGCCAGCAGCGCAGGGACAGGGGATGTGGATACGCAGTATTTT	CASSAGTGDVDTQYF
TRBV9	.	TRBJ2-1	.	TGTGCCAGCAGCCATACTGAGGGAAACGGTAATGAGCAGTTCTTC	CASSHTEGNGNEQFF
TRBV7-3	few	TRBJ2-6	TRBD1	TGTGCCAGCAGCGTAGTCGGGACAGCTTTCTCTGGGGCCAACGTCCTGACTTTC	CASSVVGTAFSGANVLTF
TRBV3-1/TRBV3-2	.	TRBJ2-3	.	TGTGCCAGCAGCCATCGAGCGGCCCGGGCAAATACGCAGTATTTT	CASSHRAARANTQYF
TRBV30	.	TRBJ2-2	TRBD1	TGTGCCTGGGGCTCGGGGCAGGGGGCCACCGGGGAGCTGTTTTTT	CAWGSGQGATGELFF
TRBV9	.	TRBJ2-1	.	TGTGCCAGCAGCCAAGCGATAGCGAGATACAATGAGCAGTTCTTC	CASSQAIARYNEQFF
TRBV28	.	TRBJ1-2	.	TGTGCCAGCAGTTTAGGGCCCAATGGCTACACCTTC	CASSLGPNGYTF
TRBV25-1	.	TRBJ2-7	TRBD1	TGTGCCAGCAGTGAATCTGGACAGGCTTACTACGAGCAGTACTTC	CASSESGQAYYEQYF
TRBV5-1	.	TRBJ2-1	TRBD2	TGCGCCAGCAGCTTGGAGGGTGGGAGGGCGAATGAGCAGTTCTTC	CASSLEGGRANEQFF